This TCR beta chain was found in a study of shared clonotypes between healthy human individuals. Each sorted subset replicate got 200 ng genomic DNA, about 33,000 genomes. In the source study's methods: Filtering differed since immunoSEQ provided only junctions, with no quality scores. The data were produced by immunoSEQ multiplex PCR, yet TCRdb's version contains in-frame clones alone and is incomplete. V and J calls and clone size are as listed in that table; D and trimming were resolved from the DNA. The sample includes some 980,000 clones, about three quarters seen only once; the top ten take around 1.5%. Trimming took off 6 bases at V and 7 bases at J, with 11 bases between the two ends. CDR1 is SGHRS, CDR2 YFSETQ, per germline. This CDR3 is 12 amino acids long.

The sequenced sample consisted of memory CD4+ T cells sorted from blood. Subset defined: CD45RA-negative fraction. The rearrangement links TRBV5-1 to TRBJ2-1; tentative D call: TRBD2 (6 bases). This clonotype was sampled from a man aged 18 to 30 in good health. CDR3 protein: CASMYRENEQFF. In DNA form, the CDR3 reads TGCGCCAGCATGTACCGGGAGAATGAGCAGTTCTTC.